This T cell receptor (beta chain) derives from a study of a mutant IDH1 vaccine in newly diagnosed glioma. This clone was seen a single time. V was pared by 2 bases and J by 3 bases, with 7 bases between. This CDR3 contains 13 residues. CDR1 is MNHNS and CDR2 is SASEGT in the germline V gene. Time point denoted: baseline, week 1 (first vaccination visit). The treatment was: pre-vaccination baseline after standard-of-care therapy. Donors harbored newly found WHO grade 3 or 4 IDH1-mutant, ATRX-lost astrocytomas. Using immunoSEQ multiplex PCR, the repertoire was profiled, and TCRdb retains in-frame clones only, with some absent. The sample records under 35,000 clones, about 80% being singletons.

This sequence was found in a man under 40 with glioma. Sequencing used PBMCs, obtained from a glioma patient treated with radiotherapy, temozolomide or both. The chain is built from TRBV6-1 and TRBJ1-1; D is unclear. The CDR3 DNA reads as TGTGCCAGCAGTGAAAGCGTCGACACTGAAGCTTTCTTT. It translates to CASSESVDTEAFF.